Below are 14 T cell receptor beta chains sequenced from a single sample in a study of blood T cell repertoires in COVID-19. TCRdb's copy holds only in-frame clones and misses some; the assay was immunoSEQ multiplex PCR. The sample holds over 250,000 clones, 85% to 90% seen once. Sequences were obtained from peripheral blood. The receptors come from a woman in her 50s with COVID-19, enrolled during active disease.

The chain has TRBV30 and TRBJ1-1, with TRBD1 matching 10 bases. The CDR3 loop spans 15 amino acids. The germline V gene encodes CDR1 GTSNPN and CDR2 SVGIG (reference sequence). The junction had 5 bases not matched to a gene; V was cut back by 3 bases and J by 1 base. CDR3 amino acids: CAWRSDRGRNTEAFF. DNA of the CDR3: TGTGCCTGGAGGTCCGACAGGGGGCGGAACACTGAAGCTTTCTTT.

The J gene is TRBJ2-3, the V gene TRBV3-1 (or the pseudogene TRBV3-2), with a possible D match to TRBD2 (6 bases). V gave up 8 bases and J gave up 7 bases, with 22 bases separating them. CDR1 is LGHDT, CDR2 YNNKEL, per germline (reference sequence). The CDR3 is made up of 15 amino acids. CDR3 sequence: CASAPPGTLGYTQYF. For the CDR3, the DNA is TGTGCCAGCGCCCCTCCCGGGACTCTCGGTTATACGCAGTATTTT.

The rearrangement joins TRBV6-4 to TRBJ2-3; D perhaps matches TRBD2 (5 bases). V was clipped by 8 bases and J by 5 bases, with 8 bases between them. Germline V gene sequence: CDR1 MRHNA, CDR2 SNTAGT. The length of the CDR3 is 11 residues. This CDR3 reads CASRGGDTQYF. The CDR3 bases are TGTGCCAGCCGCGGAGGAGATACGCAGTATTTT.

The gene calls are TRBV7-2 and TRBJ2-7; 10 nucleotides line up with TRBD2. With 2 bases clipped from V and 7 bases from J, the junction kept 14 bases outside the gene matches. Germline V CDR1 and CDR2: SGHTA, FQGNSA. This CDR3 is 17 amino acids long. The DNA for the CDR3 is TGTGCCAGCAGCTTACCCCAACTAGCGGGACGGCCCTCGGAGCAGTACTTC. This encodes CASSLPQLAGRPSEQYF.

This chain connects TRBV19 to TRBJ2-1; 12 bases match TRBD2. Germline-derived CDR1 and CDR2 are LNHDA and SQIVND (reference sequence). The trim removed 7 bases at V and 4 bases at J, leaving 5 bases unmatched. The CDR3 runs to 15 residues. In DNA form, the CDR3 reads TGTGCCAGTAAACGGACTAGCGGGACATACAATGAGCAGTTCTTC. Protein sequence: CASKRTSGTYNEQFF. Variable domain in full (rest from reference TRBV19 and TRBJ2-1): DGGITQSPKYLFRKEGQNVTLSCEQNLNHDAMYWYRQDPGQGLRLIYYSQIVNDFQKGDIAEGYSVSREKKESFPLTVTSAQKNPTAFYLCASKRTSGTYNEQFFGPGTRLTVL.

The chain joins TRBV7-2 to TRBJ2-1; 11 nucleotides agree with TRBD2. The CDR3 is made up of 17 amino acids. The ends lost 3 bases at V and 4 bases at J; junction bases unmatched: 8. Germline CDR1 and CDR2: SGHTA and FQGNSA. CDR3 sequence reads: CASSLGQLAGAYNEQFF. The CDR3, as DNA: TGTGCCAGCAGCTTGGGCCAACTAGCGGGAGCATACAATGAGCAGTTCTTC.

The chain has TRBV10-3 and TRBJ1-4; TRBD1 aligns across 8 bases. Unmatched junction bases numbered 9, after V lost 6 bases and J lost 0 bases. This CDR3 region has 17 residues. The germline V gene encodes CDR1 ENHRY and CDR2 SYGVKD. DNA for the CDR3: TGTGCCATCAGCGGGACAGGAGGCCTTGCAACTAATGAAAAACTGTTTTTT. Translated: CAISGTGGLATNEKLFF.

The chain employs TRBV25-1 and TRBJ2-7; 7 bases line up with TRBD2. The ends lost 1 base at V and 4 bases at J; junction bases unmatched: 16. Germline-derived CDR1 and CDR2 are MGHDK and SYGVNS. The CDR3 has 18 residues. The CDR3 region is CASSEWAHPPGGKYEQYF. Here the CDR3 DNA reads TGTGCCAGCAGTGAATGGGCCCATCCCCCGGGAGGTAAATACGAGCAGTACTTC.

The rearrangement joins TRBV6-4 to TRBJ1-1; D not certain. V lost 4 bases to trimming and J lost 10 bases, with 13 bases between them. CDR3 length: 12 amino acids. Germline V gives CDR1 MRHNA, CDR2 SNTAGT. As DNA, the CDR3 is TGTGCCAGCAGTGCCACTCCGGGTAGAGCTTTCTTT. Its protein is CASSATPGRAFF.

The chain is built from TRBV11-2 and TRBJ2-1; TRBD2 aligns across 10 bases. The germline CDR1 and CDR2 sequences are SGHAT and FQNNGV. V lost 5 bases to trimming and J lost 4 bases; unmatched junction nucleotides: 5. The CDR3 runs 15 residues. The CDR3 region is CASSPQLAGYNEQFF. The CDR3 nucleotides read TGTGCCAGCAGCCCTCAACTAGCGGGATACAATGAGCAGTTCTTC.

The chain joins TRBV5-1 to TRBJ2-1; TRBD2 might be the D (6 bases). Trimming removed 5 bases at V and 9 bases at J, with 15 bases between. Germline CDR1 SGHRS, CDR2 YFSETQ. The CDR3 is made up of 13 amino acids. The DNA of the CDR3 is TGCGCCAGCAGTGACTTAGCGGCTCGTGAGCAGTTCTTC. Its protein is CASSDLAAREQFF.

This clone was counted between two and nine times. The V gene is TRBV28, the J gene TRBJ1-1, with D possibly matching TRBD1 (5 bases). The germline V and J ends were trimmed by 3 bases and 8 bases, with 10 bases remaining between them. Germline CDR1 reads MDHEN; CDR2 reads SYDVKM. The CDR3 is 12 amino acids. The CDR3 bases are TGTGCCAGCAGTTTTCGACAGTTAGAAGCTTTCTTT. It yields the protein CASSFRQLEAFF. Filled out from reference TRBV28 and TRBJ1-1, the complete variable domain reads DVKVTQSSRYLVKRTGEKVFLECVQDMDHENMFWYRQDPGLGLRLIYFSYDVKMKEKGDIPEGYSVSREKKERFSLILESASTNQTSMYLCASSFRQLEAFFGQGTRLTVV.

CDR3 region: CASSQASTGLAGNTGELFF. In nucleotides, the CDR3 is TGTGCCAGCAGCCAGGCGTCTACGGGACTAGCGGGAAACACCGGGGAGCTGTTTTTT. This rearrangement joins TRBV4-2 to TRBJ2-2; 13 nucleotides line up with TRBD2. Germline CDR1 LGHNA, CDR2 YNFKEQ. V dropped 3 bases and J dropped 2; count of bases not matched to a gene: 9. The CDR3 consists of 19 residues.

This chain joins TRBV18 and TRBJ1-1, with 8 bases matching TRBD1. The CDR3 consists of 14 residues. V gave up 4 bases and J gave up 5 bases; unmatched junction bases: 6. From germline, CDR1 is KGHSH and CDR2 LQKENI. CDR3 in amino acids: CASSLGQGRTEAFF. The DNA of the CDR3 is TGTGCCAGCTCACTTGGACAGGGTAGGACTGAAGCTTTCTTT.